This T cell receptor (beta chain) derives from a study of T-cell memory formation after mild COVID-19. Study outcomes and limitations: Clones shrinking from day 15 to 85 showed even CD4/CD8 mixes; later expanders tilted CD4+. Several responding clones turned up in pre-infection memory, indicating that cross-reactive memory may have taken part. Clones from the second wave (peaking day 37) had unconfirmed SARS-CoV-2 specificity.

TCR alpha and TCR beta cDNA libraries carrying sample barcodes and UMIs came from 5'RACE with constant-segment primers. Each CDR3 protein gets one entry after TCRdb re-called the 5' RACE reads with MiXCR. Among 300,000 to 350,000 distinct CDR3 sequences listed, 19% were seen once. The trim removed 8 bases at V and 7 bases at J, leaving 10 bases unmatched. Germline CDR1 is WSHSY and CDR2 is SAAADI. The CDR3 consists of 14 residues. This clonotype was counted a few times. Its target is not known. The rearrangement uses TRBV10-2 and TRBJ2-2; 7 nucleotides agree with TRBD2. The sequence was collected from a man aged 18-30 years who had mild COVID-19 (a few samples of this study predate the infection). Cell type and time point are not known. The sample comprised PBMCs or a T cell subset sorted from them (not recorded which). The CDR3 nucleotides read TGCGCCAGCCTCCCCCCGGGGGGAGTCGGGGAGCTGTTTTTT. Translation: CASLPPGGVGELFF.